This T cell receptor beta chain was captured by sequencing in a study of T cells in Graves' hyperthyroidism and ophthalmopathy. TCR beta CDR3 regions were amplified from RNA transcripts. The HTBI primer set served for first-round RT-PCR of the TCR CDR3. TCRdb called the multiplex PCR reads again in MiXCR, with one record for every CDR3 protein. The table shows about 460,000 distinct CDR3 sequences, with roughly 23% occurring only once. Sequenced: blood. The sequence was obtained from a woman in her 70s with Graves' ophthalmopathy.

The CDR3 region has the DNA TGTGCCAGCAGCTCCCGGAGGGGGGAGACCCAGTACTTC. Its protein is CASSSRRGETQYF. V and J are TRBV3-1 and TRBJ2-5; TRBD1 or TRBD2 may be the D gene (6 bases each). Germline values: CDR1 LGHDT, CDR2 YNNKEL (reference sequence). The CDR3 has 13 amino acids. V lost 5 bases and J lost 5, with 12 bases in between.